This T cell receptor (beta chain) was captured by sequencing in a study of blood T cell repertoires in COVID-19. Study-wide context: Acute-phase and convalescent COVID-19 samples originated in the United States, Italy and Spain. Sources were T cells, B-cell-depleted T cells, or PBMCs; the material itself was cDNA or gDNA.

The CDR3 contains 13 residues. Per germline, CDR1 DFQATT and CDR2 SNEGSKA (reference sequence). V gave up 3 bases and J gave up 4 bases; unmatched junction bases: 5. The table lists this clone with a count of one. This table comes from immunoSEQ multiplex PCR, and its TCRdb copy is limited to in-frame clones, with some not included. This sample has some 50,000 clones; around 86% occur once, and the top ten carry around 2.2%. The rearrangement uses TRBV20-1 and TRBJ1-1, with 7 bases matching TRBD1. Sequences were obtained from peripheral blood. This sequence originates from a woman between 55 and 75 years old with acute or convalescent COVID-19. In nucleotides, the CDR3 is TGCAGTGCTAGTCTGACAGGGATCACTGAAGCTTTCTTT. This gives the protein CSASLTGITEAFF.